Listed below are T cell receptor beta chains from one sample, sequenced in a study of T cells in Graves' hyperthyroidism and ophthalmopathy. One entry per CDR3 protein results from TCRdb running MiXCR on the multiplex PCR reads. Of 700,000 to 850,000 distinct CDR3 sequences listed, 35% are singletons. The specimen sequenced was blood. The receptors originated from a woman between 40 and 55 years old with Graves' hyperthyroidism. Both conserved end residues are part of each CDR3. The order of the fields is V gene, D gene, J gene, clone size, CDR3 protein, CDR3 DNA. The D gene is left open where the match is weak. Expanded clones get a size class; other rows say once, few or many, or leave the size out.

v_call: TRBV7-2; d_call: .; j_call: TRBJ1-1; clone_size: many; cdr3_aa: CASRGRGMNTEAFF; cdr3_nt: TGTGCCAGCAGGGGCAGGGGAATGAACACTGAAGCTTTCTTT
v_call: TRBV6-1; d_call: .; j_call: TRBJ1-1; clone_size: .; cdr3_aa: CAGILLMGMTEAFF; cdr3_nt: TGTGCCGGCATCCTTCTCATGGGGATGACTGAAGCTTTCTTT
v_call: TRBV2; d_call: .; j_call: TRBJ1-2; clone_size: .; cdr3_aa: CASSELLGTSHGYTF; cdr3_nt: TGTGCCAGCAGTGAGCTTTTGGGGACAAGCCATGGCTACACCTTC
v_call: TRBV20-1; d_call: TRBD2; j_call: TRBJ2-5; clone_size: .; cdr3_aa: CSAAAGAETQYF; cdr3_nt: TGCAGTGCTGCGGCGGGAGCAGAGACCCAGTACTTC
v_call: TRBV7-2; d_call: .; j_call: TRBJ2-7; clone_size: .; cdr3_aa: CASSQDDGSEQYF; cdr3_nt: TGTGCCAGCAGCCAAGATGACGGCTCCGAGCAGTACTTC
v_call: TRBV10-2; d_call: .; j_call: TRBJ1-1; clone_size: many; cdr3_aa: CASSRVVDTEAFF; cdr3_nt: TGCGCCAGCAGCAGGGTAGTCGACACTGAAGCTTTCTTT
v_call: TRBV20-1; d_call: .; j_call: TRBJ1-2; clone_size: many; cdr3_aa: CSARRTDYGYTF; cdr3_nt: TGCAGTGCTAGAAGGACGGACTATGGCTACACCTTC
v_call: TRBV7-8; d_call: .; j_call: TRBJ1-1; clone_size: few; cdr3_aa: CASSLGPGPGTEAFF; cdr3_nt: TGTGCCAGCAGCTTAGGTCCCGGGCCTGGCACTGAAGCTTTCTTT
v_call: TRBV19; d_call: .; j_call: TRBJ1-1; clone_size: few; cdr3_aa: CASGFPNTEAFF; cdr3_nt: TGTGCCAGTGGATTCCCGAACACTGAAGCTTTCTTT
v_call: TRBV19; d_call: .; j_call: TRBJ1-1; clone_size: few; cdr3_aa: CASSIGVEAFF; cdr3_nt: TGTGCCAGTAGCATCGGGGTTGAAGCTTTCTTT
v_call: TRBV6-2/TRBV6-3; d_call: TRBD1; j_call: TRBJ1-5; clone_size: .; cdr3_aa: CANQDRASNQPQHF; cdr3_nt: TGTGCCAACCAGGACAGGGCTAGCAATCAGCCCCAGCATTTT
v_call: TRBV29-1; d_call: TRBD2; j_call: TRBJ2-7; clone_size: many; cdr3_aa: CSVEVLDSGRTNEQYF; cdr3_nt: TGCAGCGTTGAAGTTCTTGATAGCGGGAGAACAAACGAGCAGTACTTC
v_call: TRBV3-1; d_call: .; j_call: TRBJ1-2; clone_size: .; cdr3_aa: CASSQALQGGYTF; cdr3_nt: TGTGCCAGCAGCCAAGCGTTACAGGGCGGCTACACCTTC
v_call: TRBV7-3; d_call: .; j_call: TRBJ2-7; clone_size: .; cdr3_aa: CARKRSVEQYF; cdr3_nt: TGTGCCAGAAAGAGGAGTGTGGAGCAGTACTTC
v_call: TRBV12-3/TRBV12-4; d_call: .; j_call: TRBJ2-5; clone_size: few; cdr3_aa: CASSSFDVGTQYF; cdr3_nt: TGTGCCAGCTCTTCTTTTGACGTCGGGACCCAGTACTTC
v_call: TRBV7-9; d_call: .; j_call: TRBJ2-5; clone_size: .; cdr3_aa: CASSLSDSNQPQYF; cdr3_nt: TGTGCCAGCAGCTTGTCCGACAGCAATCAGCCCCAGTACTTC
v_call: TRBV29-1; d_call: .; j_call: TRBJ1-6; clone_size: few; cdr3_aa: CSVRETYNSPLHF; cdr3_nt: TGCAGCGTTAGGGAGACCTATAATTCACCCCTCCACTTT
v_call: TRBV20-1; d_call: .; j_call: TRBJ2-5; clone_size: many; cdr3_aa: CSAQTQEETQYF; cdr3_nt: TGCAGTGCCCAGACCCAGGAAGAGACCCAGTACTTC
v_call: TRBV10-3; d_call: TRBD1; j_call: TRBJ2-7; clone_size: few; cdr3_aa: CASSFDSGTGAYEQYF; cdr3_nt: TGTGCCAGCAGTTTCGACTCCGGGACAGGGGCCTACGAGCAGTACTTC
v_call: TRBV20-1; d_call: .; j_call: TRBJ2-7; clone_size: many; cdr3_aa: CSASAGTHEQYF; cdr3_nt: TGCAGTGCTAGCGCAGGGACCCACGAGCAGTACTTC
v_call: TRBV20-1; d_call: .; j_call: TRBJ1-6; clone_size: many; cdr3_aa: CSASEPNSPLHF; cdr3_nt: TGCAGTGCGTCAGAGCCCAATTCACCCCTCCACTTT
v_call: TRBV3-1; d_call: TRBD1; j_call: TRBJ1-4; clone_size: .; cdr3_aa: CASSRGQGDEKLFF; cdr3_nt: TGTGCCAGCAGCCGAGGACAGGGGGATGAAAAACTGTTTTTT
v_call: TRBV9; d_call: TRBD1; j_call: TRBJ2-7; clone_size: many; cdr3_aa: CASSVEGQGAREQYF; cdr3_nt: TGTGCCAGCAGCGTAGAGGGACAGGGGGCGCGGGAGCAGTACTTC
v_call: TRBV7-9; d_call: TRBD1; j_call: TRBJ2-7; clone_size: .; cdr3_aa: CASSIGQGALKEQYF; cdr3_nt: TGTGCCAGCAGCATAGGACAGGGGGCGCTTAAAGAGCAGTACTTC
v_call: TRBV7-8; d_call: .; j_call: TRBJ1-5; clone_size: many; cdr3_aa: CASSLDRTLNQPQHF; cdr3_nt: TGTGCCAGCAGCTTGGATCGGACACTCAATCAGCCCCAGCATTTT
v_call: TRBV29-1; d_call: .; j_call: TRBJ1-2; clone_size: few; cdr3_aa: CSVAASAYGYTF; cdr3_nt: TGCAGCGTTGCAGCCTCGGCCTATGGCTACACCTTC
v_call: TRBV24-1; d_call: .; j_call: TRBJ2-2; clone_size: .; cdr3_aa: CATSDLQDYTGELFF; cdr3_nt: TGTGCCACCAGTGATTTACAGGATTACACCGGGGAGCTGTTTTTT
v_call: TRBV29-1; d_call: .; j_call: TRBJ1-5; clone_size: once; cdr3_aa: CSLSGASNQPQHF; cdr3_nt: TGCAGCTTGAGCGGGGCCAGCAATCAGCCCCAGCATTTT
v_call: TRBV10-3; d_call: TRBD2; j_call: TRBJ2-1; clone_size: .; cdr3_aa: CAISEYGGVNNEQFF; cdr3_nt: TGTGCCATCAGTGAATATGGGGGGGTGAACAATGAGCAGTTCTTC
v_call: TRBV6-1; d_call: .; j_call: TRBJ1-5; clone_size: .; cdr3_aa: CASSQVSGWDQPQHF; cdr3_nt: TGTGCCAGCAGCCAAGTGTCTGGTTGGGATCAGCCCCAGCATTTT
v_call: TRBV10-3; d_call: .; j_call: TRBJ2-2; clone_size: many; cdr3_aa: CAIRTPLGPTGELFF; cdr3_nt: TGTGCCATCAGGACCCCATTAGGTCCGACCGGGGAGCTGTTTTTT
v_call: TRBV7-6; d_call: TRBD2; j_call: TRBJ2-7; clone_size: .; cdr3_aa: CASSSPRTSGSYEQYF; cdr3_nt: TGTGCCAGCAGTTCTCCGAGGACTAGCGGGAGCTACGAGCAGTACTTC
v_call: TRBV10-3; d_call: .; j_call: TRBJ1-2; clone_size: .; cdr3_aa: CAISERGEGEGYTF; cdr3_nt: TGTGCCATCAGTGAGAGGGGAGAGGGAGAAGGCTACACCTTC
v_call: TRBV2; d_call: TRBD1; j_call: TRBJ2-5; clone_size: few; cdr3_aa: CASSGGQGILTVETQYF; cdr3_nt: TGTGCCAGCAGCGGAGGACAGGGTATACTTACCGTTGAGACCCAGTACTTC
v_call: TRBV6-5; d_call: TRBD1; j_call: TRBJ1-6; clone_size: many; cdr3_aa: CASSSGQGASPLHF; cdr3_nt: TGTGCCAGCAGTTCGGGACAGGGGGCTTCACCCCTCCACTTT
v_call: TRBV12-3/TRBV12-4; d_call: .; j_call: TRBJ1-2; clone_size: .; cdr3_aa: CASGGLGGYTF; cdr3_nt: TGTGCCAGCGGGGGGCTGGGAGGCTACACCTTC
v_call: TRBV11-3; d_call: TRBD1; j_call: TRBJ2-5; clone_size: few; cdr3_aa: CASSKQGLLQETQYF; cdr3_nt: TGTGCCAGCAGCAAACAGGGGCTCTTACAAGAGACCCAGTACTTC
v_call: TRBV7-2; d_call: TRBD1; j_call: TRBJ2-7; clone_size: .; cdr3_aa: CASSPSQGADYEQYF; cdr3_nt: TGTGCCAGCAGCCCGTCCCAGGGGGCCGACTACGAGCAGTACTTC
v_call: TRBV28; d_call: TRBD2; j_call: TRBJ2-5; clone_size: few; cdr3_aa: CASRLWTSGGAETQYF; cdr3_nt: TGTGCCAGCAGATTATGGACTAGCGGGGGGGCCGAGACCCAGTACTTC
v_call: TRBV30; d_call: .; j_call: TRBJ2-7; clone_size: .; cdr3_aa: CAWSDRGLSYEQYF; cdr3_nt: TGTGCCTGGAGTGACAGGGGACTAAGCTACGAGCAGTACTTC
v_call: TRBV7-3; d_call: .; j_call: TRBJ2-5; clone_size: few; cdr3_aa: CASSQVGLPGVETQYF; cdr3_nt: TGTGCCAGCAGCCAAGTGGGCCTTCCCGGCGTAGAGACCCAGTACTTC
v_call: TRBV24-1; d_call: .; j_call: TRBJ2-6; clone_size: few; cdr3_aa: CATSDGGPGANVLTF; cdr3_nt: TGTGCCACCAGTGACGGGGGGCCTGGGGCCAACGTCCTGACTTTC
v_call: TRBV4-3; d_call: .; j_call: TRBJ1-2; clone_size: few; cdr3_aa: CASSQDGFLAGSRGYTF; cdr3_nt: TGCGCCAGCAGCCAAGATGGGTTCCTGGCTGGCTCACGCGGCTACACCTTC
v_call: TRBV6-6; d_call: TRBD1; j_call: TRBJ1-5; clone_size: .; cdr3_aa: CASRAGQGSNQPQHF; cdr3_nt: TGTGCCAGCAGAGCTGGACAGGGGAGCAATCAGCCCCAGCATTTT
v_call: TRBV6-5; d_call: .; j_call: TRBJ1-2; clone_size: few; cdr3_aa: CASSRGTSDYGYTF; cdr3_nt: TGTGCCAGCAGTCGTGGGACGTCGGACTATGGCTACACCTTC
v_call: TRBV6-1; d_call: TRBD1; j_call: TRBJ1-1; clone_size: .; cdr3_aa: CASHRDRGNTEAFF; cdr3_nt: TGTGCCAGCCATCGGGACAGGGGAAACACTGAAGCTTTCTTT
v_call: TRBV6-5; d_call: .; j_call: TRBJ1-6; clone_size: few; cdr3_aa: CASRMTGLNSPLHF; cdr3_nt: TGTGCCAGCAGAATGACAGGTTTAAACTCACCCCTCCACTTT
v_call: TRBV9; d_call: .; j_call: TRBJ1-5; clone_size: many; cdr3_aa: CASSQGLWDQPQHF; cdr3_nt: TGTGCCAGCTCCCAGGGGCTTTGGGATCAGCCCCAGCATTTT
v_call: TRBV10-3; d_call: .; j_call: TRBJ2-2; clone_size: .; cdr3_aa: CASSFPGLNTGELFF; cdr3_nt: TGTGCCAGCAGTTTCCCCGGACTGAACACCGGGGAGCTGTTTTTT
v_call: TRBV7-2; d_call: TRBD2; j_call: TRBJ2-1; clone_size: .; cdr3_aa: CASSLPSGHNEQFF; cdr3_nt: TGTGCCAGCAGCTTGCCTAGCGGGCACAATGAGCAGTTCTTC